The clone carrying this TCR beta chain was detected a few times. The data originate from a study of shared clonotypes between healthy human individuals. Spread over ten immunoSEQ deep assay plates, unsorted PBMC DNA underwent sequencing. Repertoires were generated with immunoSEQ multiplex PCR, while TCRdb's copy carries only in-frame clones and drops some. The sample contains over 400,000 clones, over 75% of which appear only once. CDR3 size: 13 residues. CDR1 and CDR2 (germline): SNHLY, FYNNEI. V shed 1 base and J shed 11 bases, with 12 bases lying between them. J is TRBJ1-5 and V is TRBV2, with D hard to call. This TCR came from a woman in her thirties or forties in good health. Some clones in this sample may be carry-over from other donors' samples. Source material: PBMCs. The CDR3, as DNA: TGTGCCAGCAGTGAAGGCCCCTCGACGGCCCAGCATTTT. As protein: CASSEGPSTAQHF.